Following are 14 T cell receptor beta chains from one sample sequenced in a study of blood T cell repertoires in COVID-19. TCRdb's copy holds only in-frame clones and misses some; the assay was immunoSEQ multiplex PCR. The table lists approximately 75,000 clones, under 80% of them singletons, with approximately 2.4% in the top ten. Input material: peripheral blood. These receptors originate from a human donor with acute or convalescent COVID-19. The donor label of this sample is uncertain.

In its sample, this clone ranks as medium-sized. The DNA for the CDR3 is TGTGCCAGCAGCCGGGGGGAACAGCCCCAGCATTTT. Protein product: CASSRGEQPQHF. The V call is TRBV3-1 (or the pseudogene TRBV3-2), the J call TRBJ1-5; a weak D match, TRBD1 (5 bases). V lost 4 bases, J lost 7 bases, and 8 bases lay in between. CDR1 is LGHDT, CDR2 YNNKEL, per germline (reference sequence). This CDR3 has 12 residues.

Remarks on this clone: A junction end diverges from the germline sequence, so it may reflect a read error. The CDR3: CASSPGQGNQPQHF. CDR3 DNA sequence: TGCGCCAGCAGCCCCGGCCAGGGCAACCAGCCCCAGCATTTT. J is TRBJ1-5 and V is TRBV5-1; TRBD1 is a possible D gene (5 bases). The CDR3 length is 14 residues. CDR1 is SGHRS, CDR2 YFSETQ, per germline.

V usage is TRBV7-9 and J usage is TRBJ1-4; a possible D gene is TRBD1 (6 bases). Germline V gene sequence: CDR1 SEHNR, CDR2 FQNEAQ (reference sequence). The V end lost 2 bases, the J end lost 5 bases, and 12 bases lay between the germline ends. This CDR3 comprises 15 residues. CDR3 residues: CASSLRRTENEKLFF. The CDR3, as DNA: TGTGCCAGCAGCTTACGGAGGACAGAGAATGAAAAACTGTTTTTT. The complete variable domain, with remaining parts taken from reference TRBV7-9 and TRBJ1-4, reads DTGVSQNPRHKITKRGQNVTFRCDPISEHNRLYWYRQTLGQGPEFLTYFQNEAQLEKSRLLSDRFSAERPKGSFSTLEIQRTEQGDSAMYLCASSLRRTENEKLFFGSGTQLSVL.

The rearrangement links TRBV15 to TRBJ2-1; 8 nucleotides agree with TRBD1. Germline V lookup: CDR1 LNHNV, CDR2 YYDKDF (reference sequence). The CDR3 runs to 16 residues. J gave up 0 bases and V 5 bases, and 6 bases lay outside the gene matches. CDR3 sequence: CATSRGQASSYNEQFF. As DNA, the CDR3 is TGTGCCACCAGCCGGGGACAGGCGAGCTCCTACAATGAGCAGTTCTTC. Filled out from reference TRBV15 and TRBJ2-1, the complete variable domain reads DAMVIQNPRYQVTQFGKPVTLSCSQTLNHNVMYWYQQKSSQAPKLLFHYYDKDFNNEADTPDNFQSRRPNTSFCFLDIRSPGLGDTAMYLCATSRGQASSYNEQFFGPGTRLTVL.

This clone has just one count. The chain recombines TRBV10-1 with TRBJ1-2; the D is unclear. CDR1 is WNHNN, CDR2 SYGVQD, per germline (reference sequence). V lost 2 bases and J lost 3, with 4 bases in between. The CDR3 sequence is 12 residues long. CDR3 sequence: CASSEEDYGYTF. The DNA for the CDR3 is TGCGCCAGCAGTGAGGAGGACTATGGCTACACCTTC.

The chain employs TRBV28 and TRBJ1-1; D is uncertain. V was pared by 8 bases and J by 1 base, with 14 bases between. Germline lookup yields CDR1 MDHEN and CDR2 SYDVKM. CDR3 length: 14 residues. The CDR3 sequence: CASSFSPPNTEAFF. The CDR3 bases are TGTGCCAGCTCGTTTTCCCCCCCGAACACTGAAGCTTTCTTT. Filled out from reference TRBV28 and TRBJ1-1, the complete variable domain reads DVKVTQSSRYLVKRTGEKVFLECVQDMDHENMFWYRQDPGLGLRLIYFSYDVKMKEKGDIPEGYSVSREKKERFSLILESASTNQTSMYLCASSFSPPNTEAFFGQGTRLTVV.

V gene TRBV3-1 (or the pseudogene TRBV3-2) combines with J gene TRBJ1-2; D may be TRBD1 (6 bases). Looked up from germline, CDR1 is LGHDT and CDR2 is YNNKEL (reference sequence). CDR3 length equals 15 residues. V gave up 1 base and J gave up 4 bases, with 13 bases separating them. The CDR3 protein is CASSQGVLGGYGYTF. CDR3 bases: TGTGCCAGCAGCCAAGGAGTGTTAGGGGGCTATGGCTACACCTTC.

This clone came up a few times. The rearrangement uses TRBV5-8 and TRBJ1-5; 8 bases align to TRBD1. The germline V gene encodes CDR1 SGHTS and CDR2 YDEGEE. V was pared by 0 bases and J by 0 bases, with 11 bases of the junction left unmatched. The CDR3 totals 19 residues. The CDR3 coding sequence is TGTGCCAGCAGCTTGGCCCTCACAGGGGGGTCACATAGCAATCAGCCCCAGCATTTT. Translating it yields CASSLALTGGSHSNQPQHF.

The rearrangement links TRBV15 to TRBJ2-1; D is uncertain. CDR1 is LNHNV and CDR2 is YYDKDF in the germline V gene (reference sequence). The CDR3 has 17 amino acids. The V gene lost 5 bases and the J gene lost 0 bases, with 17 bases spanning the gap. The CDR3 nucleotides read TGTGCCACCAGCGGTCAAGGATGGGCTCGCTCCTACAATGAGCAGTTCTTC. The encoded protein is CATSGQGWARSYNEQFF.

The gene calls are TRBV24-1 and TRBJ1-5; D uncertain. The V gene's germline CDR1 is KGHDR and CDR2 SFDVKD. This CDR3 is 14 amino acids long. The V end was cut by 4 bases, the J end by 8 bases, with 14 bases between. The CDR3 region has the DNA TGTGCCACCAGTGAGTCCAGGCGATTGGAGCCCCAGCATTTT. It codes for CATSESRRLEPQHF.

This clone has only a few counts. CDR3: CASPQATGAYEQYF. In DNA, the CDR3 is TGTGCCAGCCCCCAAGCGACAGGGGCCTACGAGCAGTACTTC. The chain has TRBV6-4 and TRBJ2-7; 8 nucleotides agree with TRBD1. CDR3 length: 14 amino acids. The ends lost 8 bases at V and 2 bases at J; junction bases unmatched: 8. Germline CDR1 and CDR2: MRHNA and SNTAGT.

The CDR3 region is CASSIPGTGGEKLFF. Here the CDR3 DNA reads TGTGCCAGCAGCATCCCTGGGACAGGGGGTGAAAAACTGTTTTTT. The chain combines TRBV28 with TRBJ1-4; the match to TRBD1 covers 11 bases. The CDR3 runs to 15 residues. V was pared by 6 bases and J by 7 bases, with 7 bases of the junction left unmatched. The V gene's germline CDR1 is MDHEN and CDR2 SYDVKM. Supplemented by reference TRBV28 and TRBJ1-4, the full variable domain reads DVKVTQSSRYLVKRTGEKVFLECVQDMDHENMFWYRQDPGLGLRLIYFSYDVKMKEKGDIPEGYSVSREKKERFSLILESASTNQTSMYLCASSIPGTGGEKLFFGSGTQLSVL.

V usage is TRBV28 and J usage is TRBJ1-5; D is uncertain. This CDR3 spans 15 amino acids. Per the germline V gene, CDR1 is MDHEN and CDR2 is SYDVKM. The ends were cut back, 3 bases at V and 2 bases at J, with 11 bases in the middle. Here the CDR3 DNA reads TGTGCCAGCAGTTTGCCCTCGGTGGGCAATCAGCCCCAGCATTTT. As protein: CASSLPSVGNQPQHF.

The chain has TRBV21-1 and TRBJ2-5; no DNA check was done on the table's D call, TRBD2. TRBV21-1 is flagged as a pseudogene. The CDR3 has 12 residues. CDR3 nucleotides: TGTGCCAGCAGCAAAGCCGGTGAGACCCAGTACTTC. Its translation: CASSKAGETQYF.